Following are 32 T cell receptor beta chains from one sample sequenced in a study of blood T cell repertoires in COVID-19. Using immunoSEQ multiplex PCR, the repertoire was profiled, and TCRdb retains in-frame clones only, with some absent. The profile shows under 150,000 clones, about four fifths of them singletons. Sequenced: peripheral blood. These receptors all come from a human donor in a cohort sampled during active COVID-19.

The gene calls are TRBV5-1 and TRBJ2-5; TRBD2 matches at 9 bases. The length of the CDR3 is 17 residues. CDR1 and CDR2 (germline): SGHRS, YFSETQ. V trimming: 0 bases; J trimming: 1 base; junction bases outside the gene matches: 7. The CDR3 is CASSLAIAGDLQETQYF. In nucleotides, the CDR3 is TGCGCCAGCAGCTTGGCGATAGCGGGGGACCTCCAAGAGACCCAGTACTTC. Full variable domain (missing parts from reference TRBV5-1 and TRBJ2-5): KAGVTQTPRYLIKTRGQQVTLSCSPISGHRSVSWYQQTPGQGLQFLFEYFSETQRNKGNFPGRFSGRQFSNSRSEMNVSTLELGDSALYLCASSLAIAGDLQETQYFGPGTRLLVL.

The V call is TRBV5-6, the J call TRBJ2-7; D gene ambiguous. In germline, CDR1 is SGHDT, CDR2 YYEEEE. V was clipped by 7 bases and J by 2 bases, with 13 bases between them. The CDR3 has 13 residues. DNA for the CDR3: TGTGCCAGCGGTATAGACTCGGCCTACGAGCAGTACTTC. Protein sequence: CASGIDSAYEQYF.

The chain uses TRBV29-1 and TRBJ2-1, with 11 nucleotides matching TRBD2. The CDR3 extends over 14 amino acids. After removal of 7 bases from V and 6 bases from J, the junction contained 8 bases not matched to a gene. Germline V gene sequence: CDR1 SQVTM, CDR2 ANQGSEA. The CDR3 sequence: CSARTSGYLNEQFF. The CDR3 DNA reads as TGCAGCGCCCGGACTAGCGGGTATCTCAATGAGCAGTTCTTC.

This chain uses TRBV19 with TRBJ2-2, with 8 positions matching TRBD2. The CDR3 spans 17 residues. The germline V gene has CDR1 LNHDA and CDR2 SQIVND (reference sequence). V was clipped by 6 bases and J by 6 bases; unmatched bases: 15. CDR3 DNA: TGTGCCAGTAGAAAAAATCCGGGACTAGTTAGCGCCGGGGAGCTGTTTTTT. Translation gives CASRKNPGLVSAGELFF.

The V call is TRBV5-1, the J call TRBJ2-1; possibly TRBD2 for D (5 bases). Germline V gene sequence: CDR1 SGHRS, CDR2 YFSETQ. This CDR3 is built from 14 residues. Trimming took off 0 bases at V and 4 bases at J, with 8 bases between the two ends. CDR3 nucleotide sequence: TGCGCCAGCAGCTTGGGGACTCAGTACAATGAGCAGTTCTTC. This gives the protein CASSLGTQYNEQFF.

Concerning this clone itself: The sample carries other DNA sequences with the same CDR3. The DNA for the CDR3 is TGTGCCAGTAGTACCGGACAACCGAACACTGAAGCTTTCTTT. It yields the protein CASSTGQPNTEAFF. The rearrangement uses TRBV19 and TRBJ1-1; D possibly corresponds to TRBD1 (5 bases). V lost 4 bases and J 1 base, leaving 10 bases between the germline ends. This CDR3 has 14 residues. From germline, CDR1 is LNHDA and CDR2 SQIVND (reference sequence).

This chain uses TRBV18 with TRBJ1-1; TRBD1 is a possible D gene (5 bases). The CDR3 is 16 residues long. The V gene lost 5 bases and the J gene lost 1 base, with 17 bases spanning the gap. Germline assignment: CDR1 KGHSH and CDR2 LQKENI. The CDR3 is CASSASKGAENTEAFF. In DNA, the CDR3 is TGTGCCAGCTCAGCTTCTAAAGGGGCTGAGAACACTGAAGCTTTCTTT.

The rearrangement uses TRBV5-1 and TRBJ1-4, with no clear D. The CDR3 loop spans 14 amino acids. Trimming pared 4 bases from V and 8 bases from J, leaving 15 bases between. CDR1 SGHRS and CDR2 YFSETQ come from the germline V gene. CDR3 sequence (DNA): TGCGCCAGCAGCGCGGACCAGAGGAGGGAAAAACTGTTTTTT. Protein: CASSADQRREKLFF.

This chain joins TRBV7-2 and TRBJ2-5; the D gene is possibly TRBD2 (5 bases). Germline loops: CDR1 SGHTA, CDR2 FQGNSA. V was clipped by 0 bases and J by 5 bases, with 10 bases between them. The CDR3 consists of 14 residues. The CDR3 sequence: CASSLARTLETQYF. DNA of the CDR3: TGTGCCAGCAGCTTAGCGCGGACTCTCGAGACCCAGTACTTC.

This clone has only one observation. The genes are TRBV5-1 and TRBJ2-3; 10 bases are shared with TRBD2. V was clipped by 2 bases and J by 0 bases; unmatched bases: 3. The CDR3 loop spans 16 amino acids. Per germline, CDR1 SGHRS and CDR2 YFSETQ. CDR3 sequence: CASSLIAGGSTDTQYF. Here the CDR3 DNA reads TGCGCCAGCAGCTTAATAGCGGGGGGAAGCACAGATACGCAGTATTTT.

The rearrangement links TRBV29-1 to TRBJ1-2; D is ambiguous. Trimming shortened V by 7 bases and J by 1 base, and 7 bases separated the two germline ends. The CDR3 spans 11 residues. CDR1 is SQVTM and CDR2 is ANQGSEA in the germline V gene. The CDR3 region has the DNA TGCAGCGACTCCTTTAACTATGGCTACACCTTC. Translation gives CSDSFNYGYTF. The entire variable domain, with the rest obtained from reference TRBV29-1 and TRBJ1-2, is as follows: SAVISQKPSRDICQRGTSLTIQCQVDSQVTMMFWYRQQPGQSLTLIATANQGSEATYESGFVIDKFPISRPNLTFSTLTVSNMSPEDSSIYLCSDSFNYGYTFGSGTRLTVV.

This chain uses TRBV12-3 or TRBV12-4 with TRBJ1-2; D not resolved. This CDR3 is built from 12 residues. Deletions cut 4 bases from V and 7 bases from J, with 10 bases between. CDR3 nucleotide sequence: TGTGCCAGCAGTTCTGAGGCGGCTGGCTACACCTTC. This codes for CASSSEAAGYTF.

The chain is built from TRBV18 and TRBJ2-7; no firm D call. V lost 3 bases and J lost 2, with 11 bases in between. Germline V gene sequence: CDR1 KGHSH, CDR2 LQKENI. The CDR3 has 14 amino acids. The CDR3 coding sequence is TGTGCCAGCTCACCCAAGAGAGGCACCTACGAGCAGTACTTC. Its translation is CASSPKRGTYEQYF.

The chain is built from TRBV3-1 (or the pseudogene TRBV3-2) and TRBJ2-7, with D possibly matching TRBD2 (5 bases). Trimming stripped 2 bases from V and 6 bases from J, with 14 bases between. CDR1 LGHDT and CDR2 YNNKEL come from the germline V gene (reference sequence). The CDR3 extends over 14 amino acids. The CDR3 DNA is TGTGCCAGCAGCCAATCCGTACTAGGGCGCGAGCAGTACTTC. Translation gives CASSQSVLGREQYF.

The chain uses TRBV30 and TRBJ1-5; D may be TRBD1 (5 bases). There are 13 residues in the CDR3. From germline, CDR1 is GTSNPN and CDR2 SVGIG (reference sequence). V was cut by 3 bases and J by 5 bases, with 11 bases left in between. In nucleotides, the CDR3 is TGTGCCTGGAGAGACAGAACGGATCAGCCCCAGCATTTT. This encodes CAWRDRTDQPQHF.

The chain uses TRBV4-1 and TRBJ2-1; 12 bases line up with TRBD1. J was trimmed by 6 bases and V by 4 bases; bases with no gene match: 10. The CDR3 length is 17 residues. In germline, CDR1 is MGHRA, CDR2 YSYEKL. CDR3 loop: CASSPTGTGGRINEQFF. The CDR3 DNA reads TGCGCCAGCAGCCCCACCGGGACAGGGGGCCGGATCAATGAGCAGTTCTTC.

This clone was seen a handful of times. The V and J genes are TRBV7-8 and TRBJ1-6, with 7 bases matching TRBD1. CDR1 SGHVS and CDR2 FQNEAQ come from the germline V gene. This CDR3 comprises 16 residues. J was trimmed by 8 bases and V by 5 bases; bases with no gene match: 12. The CDR3 coding sequence is TGTGCCAGCAGCCCACACCAGACAGGGTATTATTCACCCCTCCACTTT. Translating it yields CASSPHQTGYYSPLHF.

The CDR3 DNA sequence: TGCGCCAGCAGCTTAACAGGGTCTGGGTATGGCTACACCTTC. It yields the protein CASSLTGSGYGYTF. This chain links TRBV5-1 with TRBJ1-2; D possibly corresponds to TRBD1 (6 bases). In germline, CDR1 is SGHRS, CDR2 YFSETQ. The CDR3 is made up of 14 amino acids. The V end lost 2 bases, the J end lost 5 bases, and 13 bases lay between the germline ends.

This sequence joins TRBV29-1 and TRBJ1-5; D remains unclear. Germline CDR1 and CDR2: SQVTM and ANQGSEA. V shed 7 bases and J shed 3 bases, with 13 bases lying between them. The CDR3 spans 13 residues. Here the CDR3 reads CSGSSGSNQPQHF. The CDR3 DNA follows: TGCAGCGGCTCGTCGGGGTCCAATCAGCCCCAGCATTTT.

The rearrangement joins TRBV7-9 to TRBJ2-1; 14 bases agree with TRBD2. The CDR3 contains 14 residues. The J segment lost 10 bases and the V segment lost 7 bases, leaving 6 bases of the junction unmatched. CDR1 SEHNR and CDR2 FQNEAQ come from the germline V gene (reference sequence). The CDR3 DNA is TGTGCCAGCAAGACTAGCGGGGGGGCCGGAGAGCAGTTCTTC. It yields the protein CASKTSGGAGEQFF.

The CDR3 DNA is TGTGCCAGCTCACCAAAGGAATTGGGGGGTGACAGCAATCAGCCCCAGCATTTT. The encoded protein is CASSPKELGGDSNQPQHF. This chain joins TRBV18 and TRBJ1-5; perhaps TRBD1 as D (5 bases). The CDR3 totals 18 residues. The V and J ends lost 2 bases and 1 base respectively, with 18 bases between them. CDR1 is KGHSH and CDR2 is LQKENI in the germline V gene.

The V gene is TRBV11-2, the J gene TRBJ1-5; TRBD1 agrees at 9 bases. The ends lost 8 bases at V and 5 bases at J; junction bases unmatched: 7. The CDR3 extends over 14 amino acids. CDR1 SGHAT and CDR2 FQNNGV come from the germline V gene. CDR3 sequence: CASSRTGVDQPQHF. CDR3 in DNA: TGTGCCAGCTCAAGGACAGGGGTTGATCAGCCCCAGCATTTT. Combining the CDR3 with reference TRBV11-2 and TRBJ1-5 gives the whole variable domain EAGVAQSPRYKIIEKRQSVAFWCNPISGHATLYWYQQILGQGPKLLIQFQNNGVVDDSQLPKDRFSAERLKGVDSTLKIQPAKLEDSAVYLCASSRTGVDQPQHFGDGTRLSIL.

This sequence joins TRBV5-1 and TRBJ1-5; perhaps TRBD1 as D (6 bases). This CDR3 comprises 14 residues. Germline loops: CDR1 SGHRS, CDR2 YFSETQ. V dropped 0 bases and J dropped 2 bases, with 6 bases sitting between them. The DNA of the CDR3 is TGCGCCAGCAGCTTGGAGGGGGGCAATCAGCCCCAGCATTTT. Its translation is CASSLEGGNQPQHF.

This chain connects TRBV14 to TRBJ2-5; a weak D match, TRBD1 (7 bases). CDR3 length: 15 residues. Trimming shortened V by 1 base and J by 5 bases, and 14 bases separated the two germline ends. Germline V gives CDR1 SGHDN, CDR2 FVKESK. The CDR3 region has the DNA TGTGCCAGCAGCCAAGGGTGGACAGGAGGGGAGACCCAGTACTTC. This codes for CASSQGWTGGETQYF.

DNA for the CDR3: TGCGCCAGCACCTTACCCGGACAGTCGAACACCGGGGAGCTGTTTTTT. Protein: CASTLPGQSNTGELFF. This rearrangement joins TRBV5-1 to TRBJ2-2; tentative D call: TRBD1 (6 bases). V gave up 6 bases and J gave up 0 bases, with 15 bases separating them. Germline CDR1 and CDR2: SGHRS and YFSETQ. The CDR3 loop spans 16 amino acids.

The chain uses TRBV5-4 and TRBJ2-7, with TRBD2 matching 14 bases. This CDR3 comprises 16 residues. Germline CDR1 and CDR2: SGHNT and YYREEE (reference sequence). J lost 0 bases, V lost 4 bases, and 3 bases had no gene match. CDR3 in amino acids: CASSPGLAGGSYEQYF. The DNA of the CDR3 is TGTGCCAGCAGCCCCGGACTAGCGGGGGGCTCCTACGAGCAGTACTTC.

V and J are TRBV2 and TRBJ2-5; D is perhaps TRBD2 (5 bases). Germline loops: CDR1 SNHLY, CDR2 FYNNEI. There are 15 residues in the CDR3. V was clipped by 5 bases and J by 2 bases, with 15 bases between them. The DNA of the CDR3 is TGTGCCAGCAGTCCGATAGAGGGCAGACAAGAGACCCAGTACTTC. Protein: CASSPIEGRQETQYF.

This chain joins TRBV19 and TRBJ2-1; no firm D call. Germline values: CDR1 LNHDA, CDR2 SQIVND (reference sequence). This CDR3 comprises 13 residues. V was clipped by 2 bases and J by 4 bases, with 6 bases between them. CDR3 protein: CASSIQSYNEQFF. The CDR3 DNA reads as TGTGCCAGTAGTATACAGTCGTACAATGAGCAGTTCTTC.

The CDR3 region has the DNA TGTGCCACACAACAGGGGATGCGGGTAAACACTGAAGCTTTCTTT. It translates to CATQQGMRVNTEAFF. This chain connects TRBV10-3 to TRBJ1-1, with 7 positions matching TRBD1. This CDR3 comprises 15 residues. The V and J ends lost 10 bases and 2 bases, in that order; junction bases with no gene match: 13. The germline V gene has CDR1 ENHRY and CDR2 SYGVKD.

This chain uses TRBV5-1 with TRBJ2-7; 8 bases fit TRBD1. Germline CDR1 SGHRS, CDR2 YFSETQ. V trimming: 0 bases; J trimming: 6 bases; junction bases outside the gene matches: 5. The CDR3 has 14 residues. The CDR3 bases are TGCGCCAGCAGCTTGGAGACAGGGGTCTTCGAGCAGTACTTC. This gives the protein CASSLETGVFEQYF.

This clone was counted only a few times. This chain uses TRBV5-1 with TRBJ2-3; TRBD1 aligns across 8 bases. Germline lookup yields CDR1 SGHRS and CDR2 YFSETQ. The V and J ends lost 3 bases and 4 bases, in that order; junction bases with no gene match: 10. The CDR3 is 16 residues long. The CDR3 coding sequence is TGCGCCAGCAGCTCACTTGCACCGACAGGGGCAGATACGCAGTATTTT. It specifies CASSSLAPTGADTQYF.

This clone appeared a single time. The chain is built from TRBV7-9 and TRBJ1-3; no definite D call. V lost 1 base and J 3 bases, leaving 7 bases between the germline ends. The CDR3 sequence is 14 residues long. From germline, CDR1 is SEHNR and CDR2 FQNEAQ (reference sequence). The CDR3 is CASSLGQNGNTIYF. CDR3 coding DNA: TGTGCCAGCAGCTTAGGACAAAATGGAAACACCATATATTTT.